These 3 T cell receptor beta chains originate from one sample sequenced in a study of blood T cell repertoires in COVID-19. Data came from immunoSEQ multiplex PCR; TCRdb stores just in-frame clones and leaves some out. Of around 72,000 clones listed, about nine tenths are singletons. Sequencing was done on a sample of peripheral blood. Receptors originate from a woman aged 70-85 years with acute or convalescent COVID-19.

The sample holds one count of this clone. J is TRBJ1-5 and V is TRBV5-6; D call uncertain. The ends were cut back, 4 bases at V and 0 bases at J, with 11 bases in the middle. This CDR3 has 15 residues. Per the germline V gene, CDR1 is SGHDT and CDR2 is YYEEEE. The CDR3 loop is CASSPWSYSNQPQHF. The CDR3 DNA reads TGTGCCAGCAGCCCTTGGAGCTATAGCAATCAGCCCCAGCATTTT.

The V and J genes are TRBV2 and TRBJ2-5; possibly TRBD2 for D (6 bases). This CDR3 is built from 13 residues. Trimming pared 11 bases from V and 1 base from J, leaving 14 bases between. Germline CDR1 and CDR2: SNHLY and FYNNEI. In DNA, the CDR3 is TGTGCCGGAACACGGGACTCCCAAGAGACCCAGTACTTC. Protein product: CAGTRDSQETQYF. Full variable domain (rest looked up from reference TRBV2 and TRBJ2-5): EPEVTQTPSHQVTQMGQEVILRCVPISNHLYFYWYRQILGQKVEFLVSFYNNEISEKSEIFDDQFSVERPDGSNFTLKIRSTKLEDSAMYFCAGTRDSQETQYFGPGTRLLVL.

V gene TRBV6-5 combines with J gene TRBJ1-6; D is uncertain. CDR1 and CDR2 (germline): MNHEY, SVGAGI. This CDR3 is built from 15 residues. Between the trimmed V and J ends, which lost 5 bases and 10 bases, there was a span of 18 bases. The CDR3: CASSPSRGSGSPLHF. CDR3 nucleotides: TGTGCCAGCAGTCCCTCCAGAGGGTCTGGGTCACCCCTCCACTTT.